The T cell receptor beta chain under discussion was sequenced for a study of T cell responses to AZD1222 COVID-19 vaccine. Study-level findings and limits: Donors were mostly white British, more females; clonal diversity possibly underestimated.

The CDR3 has 13 residues. In germline, CDR1 is SGHDT, CDR2 YYEEEE. Trimming took 3 bases from V and 7 from J, leaving 13 bases between them. Measured with immunoSEQ multiplex PCR; TCRdb has only the in-frame clones, and not every one. The sample has fewer than 130,000 clones, roughly 89% seen once; the top ten hold about 2.6%. About this clone: Antigen specificity is unknown.

The V call is TRBV5-6, the J call TRBJ1-1, with D possibly matching TRBD1 (6 bases). Here the sequenced sample was peripheral blood, taken 28 days after the second AZD1222 dose. This TCR was recovered from an adult who received the AZD1222 COVID-19 vaccine. DNA of the CDR3: TGTGCCAGCAGCTCTCGGCGCAGGGGTGAAGCTTTCTTT. Its protein product is CASSSRRRGEAFF.